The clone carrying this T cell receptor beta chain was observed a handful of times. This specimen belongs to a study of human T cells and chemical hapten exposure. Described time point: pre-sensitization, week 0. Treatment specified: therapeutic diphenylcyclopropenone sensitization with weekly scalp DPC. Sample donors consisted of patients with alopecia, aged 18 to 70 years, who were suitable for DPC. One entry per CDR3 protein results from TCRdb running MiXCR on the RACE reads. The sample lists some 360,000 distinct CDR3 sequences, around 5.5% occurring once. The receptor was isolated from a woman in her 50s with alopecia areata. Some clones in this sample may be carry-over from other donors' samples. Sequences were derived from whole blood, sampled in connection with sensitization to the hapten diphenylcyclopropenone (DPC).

The CDR3 nucleotides read TGTGCCATCAGATCGGCTAGAACGACAGATACGCAGTATTTT. This encodes CAIRSARTTDTQYF. The genes are TRBV10-3 and TRBJ2-3; D uncertain. Germline CDR1 reads ENHRY; CDR2 reads SYGVKD. CDR3 length: 14 residues. Trimming took 6 bases from V and 3 from J, leaving 13 bases between them.